The clone carrying this T cell receptor beta chain was seen ten or more times. TCRdb itself ran the RACE reads through MiXCR, one entry per CDR3 protein. This sample has 350,000 to 400,000 distinct CDR3 sequences, with less than 6.5% found just once. The data originate from a study of human T cells and chemical hapten exposure. Germline values: CDR1 SGDLS, CDR2 YYNGEE. Between the trimmed V and J ends, which lost 4 bases and 0 bases, there was a span of 13 bases. The CDR3 is 16 residues long. Time point here: pre-sensitization, week 0. Regarding treatment: therapeutic diphenylcyclopropenone sensitization with weekly scalp DPC. The study drew its donors from alopecia patients who were 18 to 70 years old and suitable for DPC.

The chain links TRBV9 to TRBJ2-2; no firm D call. Sequenced material: whole blood, taken in connection with sensitization to the hapten diphenylcyclopropenone (DPC). This TCR was recovered from a woman between 45 and 60 years old with alopecia areata. Some clones in this sample may be carry-over from other donors' samples. CDR3 in DNA: TGTGCCAGCAGCCCTACCGGCGGACCGAACACCGGGGAGCTGTTTTTT. Amino acids: CASSPTGGPNTGELFF.